Following are 21 T cell receptor beta chains from one sample sequenced in a study of HIV-infected children after antiretroviral therapy interruption. RNA-based 3' RACE libraries used unique molecular identifiers. TCRdb independently ran MiXCR on the 3' RACE reads; one entry per CDR3 protein. The sample contains some 38,000 distinct CDR3 sequences, approximately 7% of which appear only once. As for treatment: PENTA 11 planned treatment interruption arm or continuous ART arm. The sequences come from CD45RA+ CD4+ T cells from PBMCs, pooled from several time points, collected from a donor given antiretroviral therapy, either interrupted or continuous. Regarding subset: naive CD4+ CD45RA+ CD45RO- T cells. The source of these receptors is a pool of human donors with HIV.

This clonotype showed up many times. This chain's CDR3 is CSVSDGDYGYTF. The CDR3 DNA is TGCAGCGTTTCAGACGGTGACTATGGCTACACCTTC. The rearrangement uses TRBV29-1 and TRBJ1-2; D gene unclear. This CDR3 is 12 amino acids long. CDR1 and CDR2 from the germline V gene are SQVTM and ANQGSEA. V lost 5 bases, J lost 3 bases, and 10 bases lay in between.

In its sample, this clonotype was seen many times. This chain links TRBV6-5 with TRBJ2-1, with D tentatively TRBD1 (5 bases). This CDR3 spans 15 amino acids. V was clipped by 4 bases and J by 0 bases, with 10 bases between them. The germline V gene has CDR1 MNHEY and CDR2 SVGAGI. The DNA for the CDR3 is TGTGCCAGCAGTTTCAGGGCTCACTCCTACAATGAGCAGTTCTTC. It yields the protein CASSFRAHSYNEQFF.

This clonotype was counted many times. V and J are TRBV3-1 and TRBJ1-1; the D is unclear. The CDR3 sequence is 13 residues long. CDR1 and CDR2 from the germline V gene are LGHDT and YNNKEL (reference sequence). Trimming pared 3 bases from V and 5 bases from J, leaving 10 bases between. Written as DNA, the CDR3 is TGTGCCAGCAGCCAGGGAGTGAGGACTGAAGCTTTCTTT. Translation gives CASSQGVRTEAFF.

This clonotype has ten or more counts. CDR3 amino acids: CASSQDWQTASGANVLTF. Here the CDR3 DNA reads TGTGCCAGCAGCCAAGATTGGCAGACAGCCTCTGGGGCCAACGTCCTGACTTTC. The J gene is TRBJ2-6, the V gene TRBV14; maybe TRBD1 (5 bases). V was shortened by 0 bases and J by 0 bases, with 12 bases between the two germline ends. This CDR3 has 18 residues. CDR1 and CDR2 from the germline V gene are SGHDN and FVKESK.

This clonotype was observed many times. The gene calls are TRBV2 and TRBJ2-7, with 7 bases that match TRBD1. This CDR3 contains 12 residues. Germline loops: CDR1 SNHLY, CDR2 FYNNEI. V was clipped by 6 bases and J by 4 bases; unmatched bases: 3. Here the CDR3 DNA reads TGTGCCAGCAGAGGGGGCAAATACGAGCAGTACTTC. Residues: CASRGGKYEQYF. Variable domain in full (rest from reference TRBV2 and TRBJ2-7): EPEVTQTPSHQVTQMGQEVILRCVPISNHLYFYWYRQILGQKVEFLVSFYNNEISEKSEIFDDQFSVERPDGSNFTLKIRSTKLEDSAMYFCASRGGKYEQYFGPGTRLTVT.

Ten or more counts support this clonotype. The rearrangement joins TRBV19 to TRBJ2-5, with TRBD2 matching over 10 bases. The length of the CDR3 is 16 residues. The germline V gene has CDR1 LNHDA and CDR2 SQIVND (reference sequence). With 4 bases clipped from V and 4 bases from J, the junction kept 9 bases outside the gene matches. The CDR3 spells CASSRSAGGVVETQYF. The CDR3 DNA reads TGTGCCAGTAGTAGATCAGCGGGGGGGGTAGTAGAGACCCAGTACTTC.

This clonotype has more than one count but fewer than ten. V is TRBV12-3 or TRBV12-4 and J is TRBJ1-2; 8 positions match TRBD1. The ends lost 2 bases at V and 7 bases at J; junction bases unmatched: 9. CDR3 size: 15 residues. The CDR3 here is CASSLWPGGGGGYTF. CDR3 sequence (DNA): TGTGCCAGCAGTTTATGGCCAGGGGGCGGCGGTGGCTACACCTTC.

Many counts were recorded for this clonotype. V gene TRBV10-3 combines with J gene TRBJ2-7, with a possible D match to TRBD1 (6 bases). The CDR3 runs 16 residues. V was shortened by 2 bases and J by 2 bases, with 16 bases between the two germline ends. Germline V gene sequence: CDR1 ENHRY, CDR2 SYGVKD. The CDR3 region has the DNA TGTGCCATCAGTGAGACCGGGACAAGGAAAACCTACGAGCAGTACTTC. Its translation: CAISETGTRKTYEQYF.

This clonotype occurred a few times. This chain uses TRBV10-3 with TRBJ1-5; 8 nucleotides match TRBD1. With V trimmed by 5 bases and J by 6 bases, 6 bases remained unmatched. Germline values: CDR1 ENHRY, CDR2 SYGVKD. This CDR3 region has 14 residues. CDR3 protein: CAISPDRAGQPQHF. The CDR3 DNA sequence: TGTGCCATCAGTCCGGACAGGGCAGGTCAGCCCCAGCATTTT.

The rearrangement links TRBV6-2 or TRBV6-3 to TRBJ1-1; possible D gene TRBD1, 6 bases. V dropped 6 bases and J dropped 5 bases, with 13 bases sitting between them. CDR1 is MNHEY, CDR2 SVGEGT, per germline. This CDR3 comprises 13 residues. DNA for the CDR3: TGTGCCAGCAGCTGGAGAGGGGGAACTGAAGCTTTCTTT. Protein product: CASSWRGGTEAFF.

This clonotype is categorized as medium-sized. The gene calls are TRBV6-6 and TRBJ1-3; 9 nucleotides align to TRBD1. This CDR3 is built from 14 residues. V dropped 8 bases and J dropped 16; count of bases not matched to a gene: 18. The V gene's germline CDR1 is MNHNY and CDR2 SVGAGI (reference sequence). The CDR3 DNA is TGTGCCAGCGGTGGGACAGGGATTGGAAATACGCTCTATTTT. It specifies CASGGTGIGNTLYF.

This clonotype was seen many times. This chain joins TRBV5-8 and TRBJ2-7, with 9 bases matching TRBD1. Trimming took 0 bases from V and 3 from J; bases not matched to a gene: 4. This CDR3 is 15 amino acids long. In germline, CDR1 is SGHTS, CDR2 YDEGEE. The CDR3 DNA sequence: TGTGCCAGCAGCTTGGACAGGGGGCTTGTCTACGAGCAGTACTTC. As protein: CASSLDRGLVYEQYF.

This clonotype was seen ten or more times. The chain recombines TRBV5-4 with TRBJ1-1; D is ambiguous. V lost 4 bases, J lost 2 bases, and 3 bases lay in between. The CDR3 runs 11 residues. The germline V gene encodes CDR1 SGHNT and CDR2 YYREEE (reference sequence). The CDR3 coding sequence is TGTGCCAGCAGCACAAACACTGAAGCTTTCTTT. Its translation is CASSTNTEAFF. Supplemented by reference TRBV5-4 and TRBJ1-1, the full variable domain reads ETGVTQSPTHLIKTRGQQVTLRCSSQSGHNTVSWYQQALGQGPQFIFQYYREEENGRGNFPPRFSGLQFPNYSSELNVNALELDDSALYLCASSTNTEAFFGQGTRLTVV.

This clonotype was observed at least ten times. V is TRBV30 and J is TRBJ1-1; no clear D gene. This CDR3 has 13 residues. The V and J ends lost 2 bases and 14 bases respectively, with 21 bases between them. Germline CDR1 GTSNPN, CDR2 SVGIG (reference sequence). DNA of the CDR3: TGTGCCTGGAGTCTAAAGGGAAACACAGAAGTCTTCTTT. The encoded protein is CAWSLKGNTEVFF.

The table lists this clonotype with many counts. CDR3: CASSRGTGVTRSGANVLTF. DNA of the CDR3: TGTGCCAGCAGCCGCGGGACAGGGGTTACCCGCTCTGGGGCCAACGTCCTGACTTTC. The gene calls are TRBV5-4 and TRBJ2-6; 10 bases match TRBD1. Germline CDR1 is SGHNT and CDR2 is YYREEE (reference sequence). V lost 4 bases, J lost 0 bases, and 10 bases stayed unmatched. The CDR3 is made up of 19 amino acids. Full variable domain (outside the CDR3, taken from reference TRBV5-4 and TRBJ2-6): ETGVTQSPTHLIKTRGQQVTLRCSSQSGHNTVSWYQQALGQGPQFIFQYYREEENGRGNFPPRFSGLQFPNYSSELNVNALELDDSALYLCASSRGTGVTRSGANVLTFGAGSRLTVL.

This clonotype was picked up a small number of times. As DNA, the CDR3 is TGTGCCAGCTCAGACAGGCGGAGGACTGAAGCTTTCTTT. Its translation is CASSDRRRTEAFF. The rearrangement uses TRBV28 and TRBJ1-1; D is possibly TRBD1 (6 bases). The germline V gene has CDR1 MDHEN and CDR2 SYDVKM. Trimming removed 8 bases from V and 5 bases from J, with 15 bases in between. CDR3 length: 13 amino acids.

With regard to this clonotype: An end of the junction differs from the germline gene, which may be a read error. The chain carries TRBV6-6 and TRBJ2-4; the D gene is possibly TRBD2 (6 bases). The CDR3 extends over 16 amino acids. Germline assignment: CDR1 MNHNY and CDR2 SVGAGI (reference sequence). The CDR3, as DNA: TGTGCCAGCAGACCGGGACTGGGGCGTAGTCAAAACACCTTGTACTTT. The encoded protein is CASRPGLGRSQNTLYF.

This clonotype was picked up many times. This sequence joins TRBV29-1 and TRBJ2-7; D is possibly TRBD1 (5 bases). Germline lookup yields CDR1 SQVTM and CDR2 ANQGSEA. The CDR3 spans 11 residues. V gave up 7 bases and J gave up 4 bases, with 11 bases separating them. The CDR3 coding sequence is TGCAGCGCCCTGGACATTTACGAGCAGTACTTC. This translates into CSALDIYEQYF.

Ten or more counts support this clonotype. V gene TRBV6-5 combines with J gene TRBJ1-2; D gene ambiguous. Germline assignment: CDR1 MNHEY and CDR2 SVGAGI. V lost 2 bases and J 7 bases, leaving 11 bases between the germline ends. The length of the CDR3 is 13 residues. The CDR3 bases are TGTGCCAGCAGTTACCCTGCCGAGCGTGGCTACACCTTC. This encodes CASSYPAERGYTF.

At least ten counts were recorded for this clonotype. The chain carries TRBV4-2 and TRBJ1-1; a weak D match, TRBD1 (6 bases). Germline loops: CDR1 LGHNA, CDR2 YNFKEQ. The V end was cut by 0 bases, the J end by 14 bases, with 25 bases between. This CDR3 contains 16 residues. CDR3 sequence: CASSQDKGGANTEVFF. The CDR3 region has the DNA TGTGCCAGCAGCCAAGATAAAGGGGGGGCAAACACAGAAGTCTTCTTT.

This clonotype was seen repeatedly, ten times or more. V gene TRBV4-1 combines with J gene TRBJ1-1; D is ambiguous. The CDR3 consists of 13 residues. Looked up from germline, CDR1 is MGHRA and CDR2 is YSYEKL. Trimming took 4 bases from V and 2 from J, leaving 8 bases between them. CDR3 protein: CASSLQTNTEAFF. In nucleotides, the CDR3 is TGCGCCAGCAGCCTTCAGACCAACACTGAAGCTTTCTTT.